A single sample gave rise to the 6 T cell receptor beta chains below, sequenced in a study of metastatic and nonmetastatic thyroid tumors. TCRdb re-clonotyped the PCR reads through MiXCR. The repertoire has around 31,000 clones, about 15% of them found once; the top ten carry roughly a fifth. No treatment had been given to any patient before thyroid surgery. The sample consisted of blood. Receptors originate from a male donor with papillary thyroid cancer or a benign thyroid nodule (not recorded which). Some clones in this sample may be carry-over from other donors' samples.

The chain couples TRBV7-2 to TRBJ1-5; 7 bases align to TRBD1. The CDR3 extends over 15 amino acids. After removal of 4 bases from V and 2 bases from J, the junction contained 5 bases not matched to a gene. From germline, CDR1 is SGHTA and CDR2 FQGNSA. This CDR3 is CASSSYRGGNQPQHF. The DNA of the CDR3 is TGTGCCAGCAGCTCCTACAGGGGTGGCAATCAGCCCCAGCATTTT.

The chain employs TRBV6-2 or TRBV6-3 and TRBJ2-1, with TRBD2 matching 9 bases. V gave up 0 bases and J gave up 8 bases; unmatched junction bases: 5. This CDR3 is 15 amino acids long. In germline, CDR1 is MNHEY, CDR2 SVGEGT. CDR3 in amino acids: CASSYSSGRSDEQFF. The CDR3 bases are TGTGCCAGCAGTTACTCTAGCGGGAGAAGTGATGAGCAGTTCTTC.

In its sample, this clone was seen many times. V is TRBV6-2 or TRBV6-3 and J is TRBJ2-7; 11 nucleotides match TRBD1. The CDR3 covers 17 residues. V gave up 5 bases and J gave up 2 bases; unmatched junction bases: 11. Germline V gene lookup returns CDR1 MNHEY and CDR2 SVGEGT. CDR3 nucleotide sequence: TGTGCCAGCAGTCCGGGACAGGGGGGACTAGCAGCCTACGAGCAGTACTTC. This gives the protein CASSPGQGGLAAYEQYF.

This clone has ten or more counts. V and J are TRBV4-2 and TRBJ2-7; D tentatively fits TRBD1 or TRBD2 (5 bases each). CDR3 size: 15 residues. The germline V and J ends were trimmed by 0 bases and 4 bases, with 13 bases remaining between them. Germline V gene data show CDR1 as LGHNA and CDR2 as YNFKEQ. DNA for the CDR3: TGTGCCAGCAGCCAAGAGAGGGCAGGGCCTTACGAGCAGTACTTC. The encoded protein is CASSQERAGPYEQYF.

Worth noting for this clone: The junction departs from the called germline gene at one end, perhaps through a read error. V and J are TRBV19 and TRBJ2-6, with D hard to call. Germline V CDR1 and CDR2: LNHDA, SQIVND (reference sequence). The CDR3 length is 16 residues. CDR3 loop: CASSIGNPRGSNVLTF. CDR3 nucleotide sequence: TGTGCCAGTAGTATAGGTAATCCCCGTGGGTCCAACGTCCTGACTTTC.

This clone is judged medium-sized (0.01 to 0.1%). V gene TRBV12-3 or TRBV12-4 combines with J gene TRBJ2-2, with D possibly TRBD2 on 6 matching bases. The CDR3 length is 15 residues. V was clipped by 1 base and J by 6 bases, with 12 bases between them. The CDR3 here is CASSLGLAPPGELFF. The CDR3 DNA is TGTGCCAGCAGTTTAGGCCTAGCGCCTCCCGGGGAGCTGTTTTTT.